This TCR beta chain was found in a study of a mutant IDH1 vaccine in newly diagnosed glioma. As for the study in general: Eight vaccine injections were given to patients in weeks 1, 3, 5, 7, 11, 15, 19 and 23. Regarding the study as a whole: Overall, 93.3% of patients had vaccine-induced immune responses.

Sequencing used immunoSEQ multiplex PCR; TCRdb keeps in-frame clones, though not all of them. This sample carries under 95,000 clones, about 91% of them seen once, and the ten largest clones take approximately 0.58%. V shed 9 bases, J shed 0 bases, and the junction held 5 bases outside the gene matches. CDR1 and CDR2 from the germline V gene are SGHRS and YFSETQ. The CDR3 length is 14 residues. As regards this clone: No antigen is known for it.

Time point denoted: week 5, during vaccination. Vaccination comprised doses that each held 300 ug of mutant IDH1 20-mer peptide, plus topical imiquimod. The receptor was isolated from a woman in her forties or fifties with glioma. The source material was PBMCs, sampled from a glioma patient whose treatment included an IDH1 peptide vaccine. V is TRBV5-1 and J is TRBJ2-3; 9 bases are a match to TRBD2. As DNA, the CDR3 is TGCGCCACCAGACTAGCGGTGAGCACAGATACGCAGTATTTT. It codes for CATRLAVSTDTQYF.